Each of the 28 T cell receptor beta chains below was sequenced from the same sample in a study of cytomegalovirus exposure and HLA in healthy donors. The study ran its PCR with 60 Vbeta and 13 Jbeta primers. Produced via immunoSEQ multiplex PCR; TCRdb's table is partial and in-frame only. Of about 120,000 clones in the sample, about 83% were seen once. The material sequenced was PBMCs. These TCRs come from a female donor in good health and CMV-seronegative.

This clone was observed a single time. This chain uses TRBV5-4 with TRBJ2-5; the D gene is possibly TRBD1 (5 bases). The tail of the sequence fits TRBJ2-7 better, so the J call may be wrong. The CDR3 runs to 13 residues. The germline V gene has CDR1 SGHNT and CDR2 YYREEE (reference sequence). The CDR3 region is CASSLDQGAEQYF. CDR3 sequence (DNA): TGTGCCAGCAGCTTGGATCAGGGCGCCGAGCAGTACTTC.

The chain couples TRBV30 to TRBJ2-5; 7 bases line up with TRBD1. V shed 2 bases and J 4 bases; nucleotides not matched to a gene: 1. Germline assignment: CDR1 GTSNPN and CDR2 SVGIG (reference sequence). This CDR3 is built from 12 residues. CDR3 DNA: TGTGCCTGGAGTCGACAGGGAGAGACCCAGTACTTC. It specifies CAWSRQGETQYF. Filled out from reference TRBV30 and TRBJ2-5, the complete variable domain reads SQTIHQWPATLVQPVGSPLSLECTVEGTSNPNLYWYRQAAGRGLQLLFYSVGIGQISSEVPQNLSASRPQDRQFILSSKKLLLSDSGFYLCAWSRQGETQYFGPGTRLLVL.

The rearrangement links TRBV7-9 to TRBJ2-2, with 7 bases matching TRBD1. From germline, CDR1 is SEHNR and CDR2 FQNEAQ (reference sequence). J lost 7 bases, V lost 4 bases, and 6 bases had no gene match. This CDR3 contains 14 residues. As DNA, the CDR3 is TGTGCCAGCAGCTACGGACAGGTCGGCGGGGAGCTGTTTTTT. Translation: CASSYGQVGGELFF.

This chain links TRBV5-4 with TRBJ1-2; weak D call: TRBD1 (6 bases). CDR1 is SGHNT, CDR2 YYREEE, per germline (reference sequence). This CDR3 is built from 14 residues. The V and J ends lost 2 bases and 3 bases respectively, with 11 bases between them. This chain's CDR3 is CASSFVSGDYGYTF. CDR3 nucleotides: TGTGCCAGCAGCTTTGTATCAGGGGACTATGGCTACACCTTC.

The rearrangement links TRBV19 to TRBJ1-3; possible D gene TRBD1, 5 bases. Trimming removed 10 bases from V and 4 bases from J, with 14 bases in between. Germline V gene lookup returns CDR1 LNHDA and CDR2 SQIVND (reference sequence). The CDR3 length is 13 residues. The CDR3: CATSQGRGNTIYF. The CDR3 nucleotides read TGTGCCACGAGCCAGGGAAGAGGAAACACCATATATTTT.

The V call is TRBV19, the J call TRBJ2-5; 8 bases line up with TRBD2. The CDR3 sequence is 14 residues long. V shed 4 bases, J shed 1 base, and the junction held 2 bases outside the gene matches. Looked up from germline, CDR1 is LNHDA and CDR2 is SQIVND (reference sequence). The CDR3 DNA reads TGTGCCAGTAGTACGGGGGGGGGCCAAGAGACCCAGTACTTC. It translates to CASSTGGGQETQYF.

The J gene is TRBJ1-2, the V gene TRBV4-3, with a weak D call TRBD1 (6 bases). This CDR3 region has 18 residues. The germline V gene has CDR1 LGHNA and CDR2 YSLEER. V lost 1 base and J lost 3, with 21 bases in between. The CDR3 reads CASSQAPLQGFLDYGYTF. The CDR3 DNA follows: TGCGCCAGCAGCCAAGCGCCCCTACAGGGCTTTTTGGACTATGGCTACACCTTC.

Only one count was recorded for this clone. V is TRBV6-6 and J is TRBJ2-3; D remains unclear. Germline loops: CDR1 MNHNY, CDR2 SVGAGI (reference sequence). V dropped 6 bases and J dropped 1 base, with 14 bases sitting between them. CDR3 size: 15 residues. The CDR3 is CASSSPNEGTDTQYF. Written as DNA, the CDR3 is TGTGCCAGCAGCTCCCCTAACGAGGGCACAGATACGCAGTATTTT.

The CDR3 sequence: CASSEQGRYGYTF. CDR3 in DNA: TGCGCCAGCAGTGAACAGGGGCGATATGGCTACACCTTC. The chain employs TRBV10-1 and TRBJ1-2; 7 bases fit TRBD1. This CDR3 is built from 13 residues. The ends lost 3 bases at V and 5 bases at J; junction bases unmatched: 3. Germline V lookup: CDR1 WNHNN, CDR2 SYGVQD (reference sequence).

The chain combines TRBV5-1 with TRBJ2-7, with 10 bases aligning to TRBD1. The CDR3 spans 15 residues. Per the germline V gene, CDR1 is SGHRS and CDR2 is YFSETQ. The ends lost 4 bases at V and 0 bases at J; junction bases unmatched: 4. The CDR3 loop is CASSPGQGHSYEQYF. DNA for the CDR3: TGCGCCAGCAGCCCGGGACAGGGGCACTCCTACGAGCAGTACTTC. Looking up the rest from reference TRBV5-1 and TRBJ2-7 gives the full variable domain: KAGVTQTPRYLIKTRGQQVTLSCSPISGHRSVSWYQQTPGQGLQFLFEYFSETQRNKGNFPGRFSGRQFSNSRSEMNVSTLELGDSALYLCASSPGQGHSYEQYFGPGTRLTVT.

J is TRBJ2-2 and V is TRBV4-3; TRBD2 is a possible D gene (7 bases). The length of the CDR3 is 17 residues. Deletions cut 1 base from V and 5 bases from J, with 17 bases between. CDR1 LGHNA and CDR2 YSLEER come from the germline V gene. This chain's CDR3 is CASSQGIGGARTGELFF. CDR3 sequence (DNA): TGCGCCAGCAGCCAAGGCATTGGGGGGGCTAGGACCGGGGAGCTGTTTTTT.

The chain's CDR3 is CASRPSGDETQYF. The CDR3 DNA reads as TGTGCCAGCAGACCCAGCGGGGACGAGACCCAGTACTTC. The gene calls are TRBV7-6 and TRBJ2-5, with 7 nucleotides matching TRBD2. CDR1 SGHVS and CDR2 FNYEAQ come from the germline V gene. This CDR3 is built from 13 residues. V shed 6 bases, J shed 5 bases, and the junction held 6 bases outside the gene matches.

The CDR3 DNA reads TGTGCCAGCAGCTTGGGAGGGCTTCTTGAAGCTTTCTTT. As protein: CASSLGGLLEAFF. The J gene is TRBJ1-1, the V gene TRBV5-5, with D unresolved. Germline V gene sequence: CDR1 SGHKS, CDR2 YYEKEE (reference sequence). This CDR3 spans 13 amino acids. V lost 0 bases, J lost 7 bases, and 10 bases lay in between.

The V gene is TRBV2, the J gene TRBJ2-5, with D hard to call. Looked up from germline, CDR1 is SNHLY and CDR2 is FYNNEI. The CDR3 has 9 amino acids. The V end lost 11 bases, the J end lost 5 bases, and 6 bases lay between the germline ends. The CDR3 bases are TGTGCCTCCGGGGAGACCCAGTACTTC. It specifies CASGETQYF.

This clone has only one observation. The rearrangement links TRBV9 to TRBJ1-1; TRBD1 agrees at 10 bases. CDR3 size: 20 residues. CDR1 is SGDLS, CDR2 YYNGEE, per germline. V lost 4 bases and J lost 8; bases outside the gene matches: 26. DNA for the CDR3: TGTGCCAGCAGCCCCGCGACGAACGAGGTCACTGACAGGGGGCGATACGAAGCTTTCTTT. Its translation is CASSPATNEVTDRGRYEAFF.

The gene calls are TRBV19 and TRBJ2-7; 7 bases agree with TRBD1. The junction had 14 bases not matched to a gene; V was cut back by 5 bases and J by 7 bases. Germline lookup yields CDR1 LNHDA and CDR2 SQIVND (reference sequence). The CDR3 is 15 residues long. The CDR3 DNA follows: TGTGCCAGTAGTCGACAGGGTATTGAGTGGCGTGAGCAGTACTTC. This gives the protein CASSRQGIEWREQYF.

The chain recombines TRBV19 with TRBJ2-2; 7 bases agree with TRBD2. V gave up 1 base and J gave up 0 bases; unmatched junction bases: 2. The length of the CDR3 is 16 residues. CDR1 and CDR2 from the germline V gene are LNHDA and SQIVND (reference sequence). CDR3: CASSIVAGSNTGELFF. CDR3 DNA sequence: TGTGCCAGTAGTATAGTAGCGGGCTCGAACACCGGGGAGCTGTTTTTT.

The chain joins TRBV6-1 to TRBJ1-2; D call uncertain. The germline V gene encodes CDR1 MNHNS and CDR2 SASEGT. V was trimmed by 0 bases and J by 7 bases, leaving 9 bases between them. The CDR3 contains 13 residues. The CDR3: CASSEALGGGYTF. The CDR3, as DNA: TGTGCCAGCAGTGAAGCGCTCGGAGGTGGCTACACCTTC.

V usage is TRBV30 and J usage is TRBJ2-5; D is unclear. The CDR3 has 13 amino acids. CDR1 and CDR2 (germline): GTSNPN, SVGIG (reference sequence). Deletions cut 0 bases from V and 1 base from J, with 6 bases between. The CDR3 DNA reads TGTGCCTGGAGTGTATCTAGCCAAGAGACCCAGTACTTC. Residues: CAWSVSSQETQYF.

This clone was counted between two and nine times. The V gene is TRBV9, the J gene TRBJ2-7; perhaps TRBD1 as D (5 bases). The V gene's germline CDR1 is SGDLS and CDR2 YYNGEE. The V gene lost 0 bases and the J gene lost 0 bases, with 7 bases spanning the gap. This CDR3 has 14 residues. The CDR3 sequence is CASSVDGASYEQYF. The CDR3 DNA reads as TGTGCCAGCAGCGTAGATGGGGCCTCCTACGAGCAGTACTTC.

This chain links TRBV14 with TRBJ2-1, with TRBD2 as a possible D gene (5 bases). The CDR3 is made up of 13 amino acids. Trimming took 2 bases from V and 10 from J, leaving 12 bases between them. Germline values: CDR1 SGHDN, CDR2 FVKESK. The CDR3 nucleotides are TGTGCCAGCAGCCAACGAGGGCGAGGCGAGCAGTTCTTC. Its protein product is CASSQRGRGEQFF.

The rearrangement links TRBV18 to TRBJ1-5; 8 bases are shared with TRBD1. The CDR3 sequence is 16 residues long. Losses at the gene ends were 1 base for V and 6 bases for J; bases not matched to a gene: 8. CDR1 and CDR2 (germline): KGHSH, LQKENI. The CDR3 here is CASSPQRTGTSQPQHF. The CDR3 region has the DNA TGTGCCAGCTCACCACAACGGACAGGGACCAGTCAGCCCCAGCATTTT.

The chain uses TRBV7-6 and TRBJ1-1; tentatively, D is TRBD1 (6 bases). V was cut by 1 base and J by 4 bases, with 22 bases left in between. Germline CDR1 is SGHVS and CDR2 is FNYEAQ. This CDR3 spans 18 amino acids. CDR3 bases: TGTGCCAGCAGCTTAGGAGTAGGTGGGGGGGCGCGAAGCACTGAAGCTTTCTTT. It translates to CASSLGVGGGARSTEAFF.

The V and J genes are TRBV9 and TRBJ2-7; TRBD2 matches 7 bases. Unmatched junction bases numbered 8, after V lost 3 bases and J lost 2 bases. This CDR3 is built from 15 residues. From germline, CDR1 is SGDLS and CDR2 YYNGEE. The CDR3, as DNA: TGTGCCAGCAGCGGTCTAGCGGAACCCGCCTACGAGCAGTACTTC. This encodes CASSGLAEPAYEQYF.

The chain carries TRBV5-1 and TRBJ2-7, with 15 bases matching TRBD2. The germline V gene has CDR1 SGHRS and CDR2 YFSETQ. The CDR3 covers 17 residues. V lost 3 bases to trimming and J lost 5 bases; unmatched junction nucleotides: 9. The CDR3 DNA sequence: TGCGCCAGCAGCTCGGGACTAGCGGGGGGATCCCTCAACGAGCAGTACTTC. Translating gives CASSSGLAGGSLNEQYF.

This clone was observed a handful of times. The J gene is TRBJ1-2, the V gene TRBV4-1, with TRBD1 matching over 7 bases. Germline V CDR1 and CDR2: MGHRA, YSYEKL. The CDR3 is 15 residues long. Trimming took 3 bases from V and 6 from J; bases not matched to a gene: 10. Here the CDR3 DNA reads TGCGCCAGCAGCCACCTTGCCGGGACAGAGAATGGCTACACCTTC. It yields the protein CASSHLAGTENGYTF.

The chain is built from TRBV27 and TRBJ2-1; D is perhaps TRBD1 (6 bases). Trimming left V 3 bases short and J 9 bases short, with 15 bases between. From germline, CDR1 is MNHEY and CDR2 SMNVEV (reference sequence). The CDR3 length is 14 residues. The chain's CDR3 is CASSFFGGQTEQFF. The CDR3 bases are TGTGCCAGCAGTTTCTTTGGAGGACAGACTGAGCAGTTCTTC.

In this sample, this clone turned up once. The J gene is TRBJ2-5, the V gene TRBV6-5; TRBD2 agrees at 10 bases. Germline V lookup: CDR1 MNHEY, CDR2 SVGAGI. V shed 6 bases and J 5 bases; nucleotides not matched to a gene: 9. CDR3 length equals 15 residues. The CDR3 loop reads CASRLSGGATETQYF. The CDR3, as DNA: TGTGCCAGCAGACTCAGCGGGGGGGCCACGGAGACCCAGTACTTC.